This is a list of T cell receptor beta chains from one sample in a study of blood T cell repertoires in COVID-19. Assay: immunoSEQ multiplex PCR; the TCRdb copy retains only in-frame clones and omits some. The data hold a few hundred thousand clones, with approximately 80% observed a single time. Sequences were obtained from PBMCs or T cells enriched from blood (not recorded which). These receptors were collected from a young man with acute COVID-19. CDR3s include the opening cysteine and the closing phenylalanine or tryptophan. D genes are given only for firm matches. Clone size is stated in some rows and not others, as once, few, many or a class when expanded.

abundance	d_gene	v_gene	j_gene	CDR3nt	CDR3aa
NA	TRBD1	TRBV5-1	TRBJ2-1	TGCGCCAGCAGCTTGATAGGGGGCGGACCCTACAATGAGCAGTTCTTC	CASSLIGGGPYNEQFF
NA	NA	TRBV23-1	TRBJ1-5	TGCGCCAGCAGTCACCTGGTATGGAGTAGCAATCAGCCCCAGCATTTT	CASSHLVWSSNQPQHF
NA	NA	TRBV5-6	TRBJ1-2	TGTGCCAGCAGCTTGTCAACGGCAGGGTCCGGCTACACCTTC	CASSLSTAGSGYTF
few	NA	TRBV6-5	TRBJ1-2	TGTGCCAGCATCAGGCAAAACTATGGCTACACCTTC	CASIRQNYGYTF
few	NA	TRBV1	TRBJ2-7	TGCACCAGCAGCCAACGTGCGGGGGGGGATACCTACGAGCAGTACTTC	CTSSQRAGGDTYEQYF
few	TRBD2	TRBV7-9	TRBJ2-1	TGTGCCAGCAGCGGTAGCGGGGCGGAGAATGAGCAGTTCTTC	CASSGSGAENEQFF
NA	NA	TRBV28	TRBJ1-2	TGTGCCGCCTCTAACTTCTATGAAGAGTACGGCTACACCTTC	CAASNFYEEYGYTF
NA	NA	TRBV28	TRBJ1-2	TGTGCCAGCAGTTCGGAAAGCACAGGCTCGACCTATGGCTACACCTTC	CASSSESTGSTYGYTF
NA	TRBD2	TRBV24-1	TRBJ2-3	TGTGCCACCAGTGACACTAGCGGACCCCTCACAGATACGCAGTATTTT	CATSDTSGPLTDTQYF
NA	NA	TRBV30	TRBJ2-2	TGTGCCTGGAGTGGGGCAGGCACCGGGGAGCTGTTTTTT	CAWSGAGTGELFF
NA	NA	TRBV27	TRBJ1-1	TGTGCCAGCAGTTTATCCACAGTGTTGAGCACTGAAGCTTTCTTT	CASSLSTVLSTEAFF
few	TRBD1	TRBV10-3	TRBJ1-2	TGTGCCACGCGGACAGGGAGGGACTATGGCTACACCTTC	CATRTGRDYGYTF
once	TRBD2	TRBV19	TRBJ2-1	TGTGCCAGTAGTATAGTAGCGGGTCTTTCCTACAATGAGCAGTTCTTC	CASSIVAGLSYNEQFF
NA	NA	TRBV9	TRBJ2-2	TGTGCCAGCAGCGTAGATCCGGGAATGAACACCGGGGAGCTGTTTTTT	CASSVDPGMNTGELFF
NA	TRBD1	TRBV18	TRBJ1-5	TGTGCCAGCTCACCAAAACAGGGGGACAATCAGCCCCAGCATTTT	CASSPKQGDNQPQHF
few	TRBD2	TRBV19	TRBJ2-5	TGTGCCAGTAGTAGAGCGGGGGGGCCCAGGGAGACCCAGTACTTC	CASSRAGGPRETQYF
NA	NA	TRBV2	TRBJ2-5	TGTGCCAGCAGTGGCGTCTCGGGACACCGGGACTTC	CASSGVSGHRDF
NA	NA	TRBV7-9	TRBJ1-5	TGTGCCAGCAGTAGAGGACAGAATCAGCCCCAGCATTTT	CASSRGQNQPQHF
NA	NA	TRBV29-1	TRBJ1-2	TGCAGCGTTTGGGAGGGCCATTATGGCTACACCTTC	CSVWEGHYGYTF
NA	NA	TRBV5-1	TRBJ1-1	TGCGCCAGCAAGTTAGTAGTTTCAGGGGCAAACACTGAAGCTTTCTTT	CASKLVVSGANTEAFF
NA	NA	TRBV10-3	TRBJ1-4	TGTGCCATCGGTTCGGCTAATGAAAAACTGTTTTTT	CAIGSANEKLFF
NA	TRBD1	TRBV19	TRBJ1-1	TGTGCCAGCACGGACAGGTTGAACACTGAAGCTTTCTTT	CASTDRLNTEAFF
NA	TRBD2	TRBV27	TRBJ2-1	TGTGCCAGCAGTATACTAGCGGGGGGCGACAATGAGCAGTTCTTC	CASSILAGGDNEQFF
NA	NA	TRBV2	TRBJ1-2	TGTGCCAGCAGTGGCGGTTTGGACAGTATTTTGAACTATGGCTACACCTTC	CASSGGLDSILNYGYTF
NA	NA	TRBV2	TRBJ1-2	TGTGCCAGCAGCCTGGACAGCAGTAACTATGGCTACACCTTC	CASSLDSSNYGYTF
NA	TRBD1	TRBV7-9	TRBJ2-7	TGTGCCAGCAGCTTAGAGACAGGGGTAAAGAGAAACGAGCAGTACTTC	CASSLETGVKRNEQYF